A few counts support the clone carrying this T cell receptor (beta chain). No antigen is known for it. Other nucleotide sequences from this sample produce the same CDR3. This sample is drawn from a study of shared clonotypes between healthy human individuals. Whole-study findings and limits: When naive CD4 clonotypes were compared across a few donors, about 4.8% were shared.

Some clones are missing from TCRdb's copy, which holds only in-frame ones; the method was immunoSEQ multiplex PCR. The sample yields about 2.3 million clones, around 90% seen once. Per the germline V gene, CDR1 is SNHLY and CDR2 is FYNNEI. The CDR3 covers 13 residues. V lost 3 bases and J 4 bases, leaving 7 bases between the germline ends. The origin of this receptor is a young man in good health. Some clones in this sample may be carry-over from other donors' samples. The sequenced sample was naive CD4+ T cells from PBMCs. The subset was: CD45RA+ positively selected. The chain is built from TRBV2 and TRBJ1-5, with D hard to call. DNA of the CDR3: TGTGCCAGCAGTGAGGGTCTAAATCAGCCCCAGCATTTT. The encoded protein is CASSEGLNQPQHF.